This TCR beta chain was found in a study of shared clonotypes between healthy human individuals (dated by TCRdb to the early 2020s). Turning to the overall study: A few men and two women, aged 18 to 49 years, made up the cohort. Blood TCR repertoires of four to six healthy adults were deeply sequenced to estimate repertoire size and the extent of clonotype sharing between individuals. Leukapheresis yielded between about 0.94 and 9.5 billion PBMCs per donor. To increase sequencing depth and limit assay-specific biases, different laboratories used diverse techniques to prepare libraries and sequence TCR repertoires. The study at large found these results: Pairwise subsampling indicated that sequencing depth was expected to affect the degree of clonotype sharing among donors. Sampling was restricted to blood, and TCR repertoires in tissue are likely to differ from TCR repertoires in blood. Because the study included only a small number of donors, the genetic and exposure-history diversity represented was limited.

A note on this clone: The antigen it binds to is not known. Per-nucleotide qualities are absent, and no much larger clonotype sits a single base away.

Using the deep immunoSEQ assay, TCR CDR3 regions were amplified from genomic DNA by multiplex PCR. Genomic DNA extracted from each cell subset was distributed evenly over all wells of several immunoSEQ 96-well plates, and each plate served as one replicate. For unsorted PBMC, each replicate PCR was loaded with approximately 330 ng genomic DNA, equivalent to roughly 31,000 T cell genomes. Ten immunoSEQ deep assay plates were used to sequence the unsorted PBMC genomic DNA. Purified libraries were measured with a Qubit 3.0 fluorometer, size-checked on a Bioanalyzer 2100, and measured again with the KAPA Library Quantification kit. Every immunoSEQ 96-well plate was sequenced on a dedicated single-read 150-cycle Illumina NextSeq 550 flow cell. In the paper's pipeline: Because the immunoSEQ output held only junctional sequences and lacked quality scores, the filtering could not match the filtering applied to full-length reads. To assign V/J genes and CDR3, sequences were annotated using PyIR, a Python wrapper for IgBLAST v1.9, with IMGT germline references. Any read was removed if the V/J assignment was weak (E-value above 1e-6), the CDR3 was missing, or the read contained stop codons, out-of-frame junctions, or ambiguous translated residues. V3J clonotypes were defined as sequences sharing the same inferred V gene, J gene, and CDR3 amino acid sequence. The percentage overlap between two repertoires was calculated by dividing the number of shared unique clonotypes by the size of the smaller repertoire. Richness of each repertoire was evaluated using RTK rarefaction, the Chao1 estimator, and Recon v2.1 estimates of unobserved clonotypes. TCRdb retrieved this table from immuneACCESS and kept in-frame rearrangements only. Not all clones are present; in checked studies, unresolved V genes account for under half, and no reason is known for the remainder. The V and J calls and clone size were taken over from that table, and D and trimming were inferred from the DNA. This sample holds fewer than 600,000 clones; 60% to 80% were observed only once. Around 11% of the sample goes to the ten largest clones.

The germline V gene supplies CDR1 KGHSH and CDR2 LQKENI. Including the terminal cysteine and phenylalanine, the CDR3 comprises 14 residues. The CDR3 DNA has 42 bases and is translated from base 1. Clipping removes 3 bases from V and 3 bases from J, with 3 as the unmatched junction base count. The donors were healthy, HIV-negative adults with no recently reported acute infections or vaccinations. Every donor was a Caucasian adult residing in Nashville, Tennessee, USA. For unsorted samples, approximately 84 million PBMCs were counted, and genomic DNA was extracted using the QIAamp DNA Blood Mini kit. Blood was obtained by leukapheresis, after which PBMCs were separated by Ficoll-Histopaque density gradient centrifugation and cryopreserved in liquid nitrogen vapor phase.

Sequencing used PBMCs. The chain links TRBV18 with TRBJ2-7, and 9 bases in between align with TRBD1. This receptor was taken from a woman aged 35 to 49 in good health. Some clones in this sample may be carry-over from other donors' samples. The CDR3 loop reads CASSPVTGGYEQYF. The nucleotide sequence is TGTGCCAGCTCACCGGTGACAGGGGGCTACGAGCAGTACTTC.